The present entry profiles one TCR beta chain with its context. The entry originates in a study of blood T cell repertoires in COVID-19. Data came from immunoSEQ multiplex PCR; TCRdb stores just in-frame clones and leaves some out. The sample lists hundreds of thousands of clones, roughly nine tenths occurring once. This CDR3 has 15 amino acids. Material for sequencing was PBMCs or T cells enriched from blood (not recorded which). The clonotype comes from a woman in her fifties or sixties who had recovered from COVID-19. The chain combines TRBV21-1 with TRBJ1-2; TRBD1 is the table's D call, not checked against the DNA. TRBV21-1 is recorded as a pseudogene. The CDR3 region has the DNA TGTGCCAGCAGCAAAGGCGGGACAGCGGCGGGGGGCTACACCTTC. Its protein product is CASSKGGTAAGGYTF.